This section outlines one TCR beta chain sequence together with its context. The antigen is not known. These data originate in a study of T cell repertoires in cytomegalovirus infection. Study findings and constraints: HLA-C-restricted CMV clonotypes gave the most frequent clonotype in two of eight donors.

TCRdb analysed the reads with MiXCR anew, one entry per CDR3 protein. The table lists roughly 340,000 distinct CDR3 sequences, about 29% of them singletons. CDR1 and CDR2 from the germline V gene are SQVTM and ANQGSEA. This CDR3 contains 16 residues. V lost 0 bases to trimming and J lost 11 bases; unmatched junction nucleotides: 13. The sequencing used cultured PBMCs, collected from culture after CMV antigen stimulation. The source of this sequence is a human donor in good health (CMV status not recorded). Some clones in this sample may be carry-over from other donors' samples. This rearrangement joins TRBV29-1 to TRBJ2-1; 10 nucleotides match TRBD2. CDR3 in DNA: TGCAGCGTTGAAGATGTCCTAGCGGGAGTTGAATGGAAGCAGTTCTTC. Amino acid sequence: CSVEDVLAGVEWKQFF.